The 26 T cell receptor beta chains reported below all come from one sample, sequenced in a study of blood T cell repertoires in COVID-19. Assay used: immunoSEQ multiplex PCR; TCRdb lists only in-frame clones, some missing. The table lists fewer than 250,000 clones, 82% of them singletons, with around 8% in the top ten. Sequenced sample: peripheral blood. The receptor source for this set is a woman aged 55-70 years with COVID-19, enrolled during active disease.

This clone was found once. V gene TRBV9 combines with J gene TRBJ2-2; 9 bases line up with TRBD2. V lost 0 bases to trimming and J lost 8 bases; unmatched junction nucleotides: 2. The V gene's germline CDR1 is SGDLS and CDR2 YYNGEE. This CDR3 has 14 residues. CDR3 region: CASSVATSGGELFF. The CDR3 DNA is TGTGCCAGCAGCGTAGCTACTAGCGGGGGGGAGCTGTTTTTT.

The rearrangement joins TRBV5-6 to TRBJ2-3; 7 bases map to TRBD1. Germline CDR1 reads SGHDT; CDR2 reads YYEEEE. V was clipped by 0 bases and J by 5 bases; unmatched bases: 6. The CDR3 length is 15 residues. CDR3 in DNA: TGTGCCAGCAGCTTGGGACAGGGTAGGGTAGATACGCAGTATTTT. Translation: CASSLGQGRVDTQYF.

The rearrangement links TRBV6-5 to TRBJ2-3; the match to TRBD2 covers 11 bases. CDR1 is MNHEY and CDR2 is SVGAGI in the germline V gene. J gave up 4 bases and V 8 bases, and 8 bases lay outside the gene matches. This CDR3 has 15 amino acids. CDR3 sequence reads: CASQLAGGLSDTQYF. CDR3 bases: TGTGCCAGCCAATTAGCGGGGGGGCTTTCAGATACGCAGTATTTT.

This rearrangement joins TRBV6-5 to TRBJ2-5, with a possible D match to TRBD2 (6 bases). Trimming shortened V by 0 bases and J by 3 bases, and 11 bases separated the two germline ends. This CDR3 spans 15 amino acids. Germline V lookup: CDR1 MNHEY, CDR2 SVGAGI. The CDR3 is CASSYSGGEEETQYF. In DNA form, the CDR3 reads TGTGCCAGCAGTTACTCTGGCGGGGAAGAAGAGACCCAGTACTTC.

This chain connects TRBV6-2 or TRBV6-3 to TRBJ1-1; 7 bases are a match to TRBD1. V dropped 0 bases and J dropped 5; count of bases not matched to a gene: 12. The V gene's germline CDR1 is MNHEY and CDR2 SVGEGT. The CDR3 spans 17 residues. DNA for the CDR3: TGTGCCAGCAGTTACTCTGTCACAGGGGCCCAGAGAACTGAAGCTTTCTTT. Translated, it gives CASSYSVTGAQRTEAFF.

V and J are TRBV19 and TRBJ2-5, with D unclear. The germline V gene has CDR1 LNHDA and CDR2 SQIVND (reference sequence). The ends were cut back, 1 base at V and 3 bases at J, with 9 bases in the middle. The CDR3 runs 14 residues. CDR3 sequence reads: CASSIGAKEETQYF. Here the CDR3 DNA reads TGTGCCAGTAGTATAGGGGCAAAAGAAGAGACCCAGTACTTC.

This chain uses TRBV19 with TRBJ2-1; 10 nucleotides match TRBD2. The germline V gene encodes CDR1 LNHDA and CDR2 SQIVND (reference sequence). V was clipped by 1 base and J by 5 bases; unmatched bases: 5. The CDR3 is made up of 16 amino acids. CDR3 DNA: TGTGCCAGTAGTATAGCTAGCGGGAGAGGGAACAATGAGCAGTTCTTC. This gives the protein CASSIASGRGNNEQFF.

The CDR3 DNA follows: TGTGCCAGTAGTATCATGGGCGATCAGCCCCAGCATTTT. Translating it yields CASSIMGDQPQHF. This chain joins TRBV19 and TRBJ1-5; unclear D gene. This CDR3 is built from 13 residues. V lost 3 bases and J lost 5, with 8 bases in between. In germline, CDR1 is LNHDA, CDR2 SQIVND (reference sequence).

The chain joins TRBV18 to TRBJ2-2; D is perhaps TRBD2 (5 bases). V was trimmed by 1 base and J by 6 bases, leaving 12 bases between them. CDR1 is KGHSH, CDR2 LQKENI, per germline. The CDR3 runs to 15 residues. DNA of the CDR3: TGTGCCAGCTCACCACGGGGTCGGGATGCCGGGGAGCTGTTTTTT. Translation: CASSPRGRDAGELFF.

The chain uses TRBV9 and TRBJ2-2, with 8 bases identical to TRBD1. The V gene end was trimmed by 0 bases and the J gene end by 3 bases; junction bases not matched to a gene: 7. The CDR3 sequence is 17 residues long. Germline V gene lookup returns CDR1 SGDLS and CDR2 YYNGEE. Here the CDR3 DNA reads TGTGCCAGCAGCGTAGCTCTCCAGGGGGCCGACACCGGGGAGCTGTTTTTT. Translated: CASSVALQGADTGELFF. Full variable domain (remainder filled in from reference TRBV9 and TRBJ2-2): DSGVTQTPKHLITATGQRVTLRCSPRSGDLSVYWYQQSLDQGLQFLIQYYNGEERAKGNILERFSAQQFPDLHSELNLSSLELGDSALYFCASSVALQGADTGELFFGEGSRLTVL.

This chain connects TRBV28 to TRBJ1-5; D might be TRBD1 (6 bases). Trimming cost V 6 bases and J 2 bases, with 23 bases left between them. This CDR3 is built from 18 residues. Germline CDR1 is MDHEN and CDR2 is SYDVKM. DNA of the CDR3: TGTGCCAGCAGCGCTACAGGGAAGGGCCTTATGGGCAATCAGCCCCAGCATTTT. It translates to CASSATGKGLMGNQPQHF.

This chain uses TRBV30 with TRBJ1-5; no clear D gene. This CDR3 region has 17 residues. Trimming stripped 4 bases from V and 0 bases from J, with 19 bases between. CDR1 GTSNPN and CDR2 SVGIG come from the germline V gene (reference sequence). The CDR3: CAWTPGGSLLSNQPQHF. CDR3 sequence (DNA): TGTGCCTGGACTCCGGGAGGCTCTCTTCTTAGCAATCAGCCCCAGCATTTT.

The chain recombines TRBV6-1 with TRBJ2-1, with D possibly matching TRBD2 (6 bases). V was pared by 2 bases and J by 4 bases, with 6 bases between. The CDR3 sequence is 13 residues long. Germline assignment: CDR1 MNHNS and CDR2 SASEGT. The CDR3 sequence is CASSERGYNEQFF. The CDR3 DNA is TGTGCCAGCAGTGAACGGGGGTACAATGAGCAGTTCTTC.

This clone was counted only a few times. The gene calls are TRBV7-3 and TRBJ2-3, with 7 nucleotides matching TRBD1. With 5 bases clipped from V and 6 bases from J, the junction kept 8 bases outside the gene matches. The CDR3 is 14 amino acids. Looked up from germline, CDR1 is SGHTA and CDR2 is FQGTGA. DNA of the CDR3: TGTGCCAGCAGCCCAGGGGGATCCTGGGATACGCAGTATTTT. It codes for CASSPGGSWDTQYF.

CDR3 coding DNA: TGTGCCAGCAGGGGGACTAGCGGCTACAATGAGCAGTTCTTC. Protein product: CASRGTSGYNEQFF. This chain connects TRBV27 to TRBJ2-1, with 11 bases lining up with TRBD2. There are 14 residues in the CDR3. The germline gives CDR1 MNHEY, CDR2 SMNVEV (reference sequence). With V trimmed by 6 bases and J by 3 bases, 1 base remained unmatched.

The chain is built from TRBV30 and TRBJ1-6; no clear D gene. Germline V gene sequence: CDR1 GTSNPN, CDR2 SVGIG (reference sequence). This CDR3 is 14 amino acids long. V lost 1 base and J 10 bases, leaving 14 bases between the germline ends. CDR3 sequence (DNA): TGTGCCTGGAGTGGTCATCCGGTGAGCTCACCCCTCCACTTT. It is translated as CAWSGHPVSSPLHF.

The chain joins TRBV6-2 or TRBV6-3 to TRBJ1-1; unclear D gene. In germline, CDR1 is MNHEY, CDR2 SVGEGT. This CDR3 is built from 15 residues. V dropped 6 bases and J dropped 4 bases, with 18 bases sitting between them. In DNA form, the CDR3 reads TGTGCCAGCAGCCTTTCAATTGGCAGTCGCACTGAAGCTTTCTTT. This translates into CASSLSIGSRTEAFF.

This sequence joins TRBV19 and TRBJ1-2; D gene unclear. The CDR3 has 12 amino acids. CDR1 and CDR2 (germline): LNHDA, SQIVND (reference sequence). V lost 6 bases and J 8 bases, leaving 13 bases between the germline ends. The CDR3 DNA sequence: TGTGCCAGTAGCCGGACTTTGGACGGCTACACCTTC. Protein product: CASSRTLDGYTF.

This clone was seen a handful of times. This chain links TRBV14 with TRBJ2-1; maybe TRBD2 (6 bases). Germline CDR1 SGHDN, CDR2 FVKESK. V dropped 1 base and J dropped 9 bases, with 16 bases sitting between them. The CDR3 has 15 residues. CDR3 DNA: TGTGCCAGCAGCCAAGCTTACGGGAGTGTTAGTGAGCAGTTCTTC. It encodes CASSQAYGSVSEQFF.

The chain joins TRBV19 to TRBJ1-1; 12 positions match TRBD1. The CDR3 has 11 amino acids. CDR1 and CDR2 from the germline V gene are LNHDA and SQIVND (reference sequence). Trimming removed 11 bases from V and 11 bases from J; junction bases left unmatched: 6. The CDR3 region has the DNA TGTGCCTCTGGGACAGGGGGCAATGCTTTCTTT. This translates into CASGTGGNAFF. Supplemented by reference TRBV19 and TRBJ1-1, the full variable domain reads DGGITQSPKYLFRKEGQNVTLSCEQNLNHDAMYWYRQDPGQGLRLIYYSQIVNDFQKGDIAEGYSVSREKKESFPLTVTSAQKNPTAFYLCASGTGGNAFFGQGTRLTVV.

V usage is TRBV14 and J usage is TRBJ1-1; D is ambiguous. With 1 base removed from V and 7 bases from J, the gap between germline ends came to 28 bases. Germline CDR1 reads SGHDN; CDR2 reads FVKESK. This CDR3 spans 19 amino acids. CDR3 loop: CASSQVSPLGSRTGVEAFF. CDR3 coding DNA: TGTGCCAGCAGCCAAGTATCCCCTCTGGGATCCCGGACCGGGGTTGAAGCTTTCTTT.

On this clone itself: Other DNA sequences of this sample code for an identical CDR3. V gene TRBV3-1 (or the pseudogene TRBV3-2) combines with J gene TRBJ1-2; D gene unclear. This CDR3 region has 13 residues. Germline assignment: CDR1 LGHDT and CDR2 YNNKEL (reference sequence). Trimming took off 0 bases at V and 2 bases at J, with 4 bases between the two ends. The DNA of the CDR3 is TGTGCCAGCAGCCAAGACAGGAACTATGGCTACACCTTC. Translating it yields CASSQDRNYGYTF.

The chain links TRBV19 to TRBJ1-1; D might be TRBD1 (6 bases). Per the germline V gene, CDR1 is LNHDA and CDR2 is SQIVND (reference sequence). CDR3 length equals 11 residues. Trimming removed 7 bases from V and 3 bases from J, with 6 bases in between. The CDR3 protein is CASTGDTEAFF. The CDR3 DNA sequence: TGTGCCAGTACAGGGGACACTGAAGCTTTCTTT.

This clone has a single count. In DNA form, the CDR3 reads TGCGCCAGCAGTCAATCGCCAGGGGATCGTCAGCCCCAGCATTTT. It translates to CASSQSPGDRQPQHF. The rearrangement uses TRBV23-1 and TRBJ1-5, with D tentatively TRBD1 (6 bases). TRBV23-1 is an ORF, with its function uncertain. V was shortened by 0 bases and J by 6 bases, with 12 bases between the two germline ends. CDR3 length: 15 amino acids.

The J gene is TRBJ2-3, the V gene TRBV3-1 (or the pseudogene TRBV3-2); 8 nucleotides agree with TRBD2. This CDR3 is 15 amino acids long. Unmatched junction bases numbered 7, after V lost 4 bases and J lost 4 bases. Germline values: CDR1 LGHDT, CDR2 YNNKEL (reference sequence). Here the CDR3 DNA reads TGTGCCAGCAGCCGCGAGCGGGGGACTGCAGATACGCAGTATTTT. It specifies CASSRERGTADTQYF.

V is TRBV7-2 and J is TRBJ2-3, with 11 bases lining up with TRBD2. J was trimmed by 0 bases and V by 5 bases; bases with no gene match: 10. CDR1 and CDR2 from the germline V gene are SGHTA and FQGNSA. The CDR3 has 18 amino acids. The CDR3 sequence is CASSNPGTSGTSTDTQYF. The CDR3 region has the DNA TGTGCCAGCAGCAACCCCGGGACTAGCGGTACTAGCACAGATACGCAGTATTTT.